The text below deals with one T cell receptor (beta chain). Authors' processing steps: Reference gene primer amplification gave estimated nucleated cell counts. TCRdb keeps only in-frame clones here, not all; method: immunoSEQ multiplex PCR. V and J calls and clone size are copied from that table; D and trimming were computed from the DNA. Here the sample spans about 210,000 clones, approximately 90% being singletons. This entry belongs to a study of blood T cell repertoires in COVID-19. As for the study in general: Samples representing acute and convalescent COVID-19 were sourced from the United States, Italy and Spain. T cells, B-cell-depleted T cells, or PBMCs provided the cDNA or gDNA that served as material.

Germline lookup yields CDR1 SGHVS and CDR2 FNYEAQ. Trimming cost V 3 bases and J 2 bases; bases outside gene matches: 4. The CDR3 runs to 16 residues. The sequence was collected from a man aged 30 to 39 with acute or convalescent COVID-19. The chain carries TRBV7-6 and TRBJ2-2; 9 bases are a match to TRBD2. The sequenced material came from peripheral blood. The CDR3, as DNA: TGTGCCAGCAGCTTGAGGCGGGGGGGTAACACCGGGGAGCTGTTTTTT. Amino acid sequence: CASSLRRGGNTGELFF.